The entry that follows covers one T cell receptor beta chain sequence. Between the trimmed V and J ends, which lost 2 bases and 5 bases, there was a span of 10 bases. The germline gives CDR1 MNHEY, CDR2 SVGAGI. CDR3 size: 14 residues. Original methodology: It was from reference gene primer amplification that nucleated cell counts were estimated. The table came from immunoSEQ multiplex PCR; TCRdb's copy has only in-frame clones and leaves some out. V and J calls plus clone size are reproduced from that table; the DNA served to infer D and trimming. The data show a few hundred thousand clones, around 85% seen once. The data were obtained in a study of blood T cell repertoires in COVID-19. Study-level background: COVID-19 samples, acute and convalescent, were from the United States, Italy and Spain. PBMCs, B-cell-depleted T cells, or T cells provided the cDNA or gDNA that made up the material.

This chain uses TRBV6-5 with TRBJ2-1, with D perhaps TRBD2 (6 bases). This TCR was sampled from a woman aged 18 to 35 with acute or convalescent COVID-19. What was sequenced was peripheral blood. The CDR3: CASSYASANNEQFF. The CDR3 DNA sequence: TGTGCCAGCAGTTACGCTAGCGCAAACAATGAGCAGTTCTTC.